Many counts were recorded for the clone carrying this T cell receptor beta chain. What it recognizes is unknown. Germline V gene lookup returns CDR1 MDHEN and CDR2 SYDVKM. This CDR3 region has 16 residues. V gave up 8 bases and J gave up 2 bases, with 22 bases separating them. Time point defined: newly diagnosed GD, antithyroid drugs for less than 3 months. Construction of the TCR library relied on RNA isolated from PBMCs. The sample belongs to a study of regulatory T cells in long-lasting Graves disease. Study-wide results and caveats: Persistent Graves' disease cases displayed lower TCR diversity than newly diagnosed ones. TRBV28, TRBJ1-2 and TRBJ2-5 were favored in persistent disease. Accuracy might have suffered from few samples.

Combining iRepertoire HTBI primers with Arm-PCR of CDR3 regions, the authors built TCR beta libraries. In the study's own analysis: The identification of approximately 62 TRBV and 11 to 15 TRBJ segments was made across samples. TCRdb re-derived calls from the multiplex PCR reads in MiXCR, one entry per CDR3 protein. None of the V and J calls come from the authors' own analysis; TCRdb made them. The sample has fewer than 350,000 distinct CDR3 sequences, 18% seen once. The sequence was collected from a female donor with Graves disease. This rearrangement joins TRBV28 to TRBJ2-7, with D possibly being TRBD1 or TRBD2 (5 bases each). The specimen was peripheral blood mononuclear cells (PBMCs), collected at new diagnosis, from a patient treated with antithyroid drugs. DNA for the CDR3: TGTGCCAGCCACCCGGTGGCCGGGACGGCTACCTACGAGCAGTACTTC. It encodes CASHPVAGTATYEQYF.